These 10 T cell receptor beta chains originate from one sample sequenced in a study of beta chain features in type 1 diabetes. Reverse transcribing all isolated RNA meant expressed TCRB transcripts were sequenced. Assay: immunoSEQ multiplex PCR; the TCRdb copy retains only in-frame clones and omits some. The sample carries around 330,000 clones, roughly 11% recorded once. Sample: naive CD4+ T cells from blood. These receptors originate from a woman in her twenties or thirties in good health.

The table lists this clone with a few counts. V is TRBV5-4 and J is TRBJ2-1, with a weak D call TRBD2 (6 bases). The ends were cut back, 4 bases at V and 9 bases at J, with 17 bases in the middle. Per the germline V gene, CDR1 is SGHNT and CDR2 is YYREEE (reference sequence). CDR3 size: 14 residues. CDR3 in amino acids: CASSQSFGGFEQFF. In DNA form, the CDR3 reads TGTGCCAGCAGCCAGTCGTTTGGGGGGTTTGAGCAGTTCTTC.

The chain employs TRBV30 and TRBJ2-7, with D maybe TRBD2 (5 bases). The V gene lost 0 bases and the J gene lost 3 bases, with 18 bases spanning the gap. The CDR3 has 16 amino acids. Germline assignment: CDR1 GTSNPN and CDR2 SVGIG (reference sequence). The CDR3: CAWSVSGATRVYEQYF. The CDR3 DNA reads as TGTGCCTGGAGTGTATCAGGCGCCACGAGGGTCTACGAGCAGTACTTC.

This rearrangement joins TRBV15 to TRBJ2-7; 10 bases match TRBD1. The CDR3 totals 17 residues. The ends lost 1 base at V and 5 bases at J; junction bases unmatched: 11. CDR1 is LNHNV and CDR2 is YYDKDF in the germline V gene (reference sequence). CDR3 bases: TGTGCCACCAGCAGAGGGGGAGGACAGGGGGGCCTAGACGAGCAGTACTTC. It specifies CATSRGGGQGGLDEQYF.

As regards this clone: The same CDR3 can be traced to other DNA sequences in this sample. The gene calls are TRBV28 and TRBJ2-7, with TRBD1 identical over 7 bases. Trimming removed 2 bases from V and 7 bases from J; junction bases left unmatched: 2. The CDR3 has 12 amino acids. Germline-derived CDR1 and CDR2 are MDHEN and SYDVKM. The CDR3 coding sequence is TGTGCCAGCAGTTTACGGACAGGAGAGCAGTACTTC. Protein product: CASSLRTGEQYF.

The chain has TRBV10-3 and TRBJ2-7; TRBD1 aligns across 9 bases. The germline V gene encodes CDR1 ENHRY and CDR2 SYGVKD. The CDR3 runs to 14 residues. Germline trimming cut 6 bases from V and 3 bases from J; bases unmatched to any gene: 6. The CDR3 sequence is CAIRDSGQGYEQYF. As DNA, the CDR3 is TGTGCCATCAGGGATTCGGGACAGGGCTACGAGCAGTACTTC.

This chain joins TRBV9 and TRBJ2-5; maybe TRBD1 (6 bases). The CDR3 has 15 residues. Per germline, CDR1 SGDLS and CDR2 YYNGEE. The V gene lost 3 bases and the J gene lost 5 bases, with 17 bases spanning the gap. CDR3 residues: CASSARDTTPETQYF. In DNA form, the CDR3 reads TGTGCCAGCAGCGCACGGGACACAACACCGGAGACCCAGTACTTC. Filled out from reference TRBV9 and TRBJ2-5, the complete variable domain reads DSGVTQTPKHLITATGQRVTLRCSPRSGDLSVYWYQQSLDQGLQFLIQYYNGEERAKGNILERFSAQQFPDLHSELNLSSLELGDSALYFCASSARDTTPETQYFGPGTRLLVL.

This clone was seen a handful of times. This sequence joins TRBV5-1 and TRBJ2-4; no definite D call. This CDR3 is built from 15 residues. In germline, CDR1 is SGHRS, CDR2 YFSETQ. Trimming removed 4 bases from V and 8 bases from J, with 19 bases in between. The DNA for the CDR3 is TGCGCCAGCAGCGCAGAGATCCCAGCAGGTGACATTCAGTACTTC. Its translation: CASSAEIPAGDIQYF.

This clone was observed a few times. This rearrangement joins TRBV18 to TRBJ2-1; 7 bases match TRBD1. The CDR3 runs 15 residues. Unmatched junction bases numbered 9, after V lost 4 bases and J lost 6 bases. Germline loops: CDR1 KGHSH, CDR2 LQKENI. CDR3 bases: TGTGCCAGCTCACTCGGGGCAGGGGGTACCAATGAGCAGTTCTTC. Residues: CASSLGAGGTNEQFF.

The chain links TRBV19 to TRBJ1-5, with D perhaps matching TRBD1 (6 bases). Trimming removed 6 bases from V and 9 bases from J, with 18 bases in between. The CDR3 is 14 residues long. CDR1 and CDR2 from the germline V gene are LNHDA and SQIVND (reference sequence). The CDR3 bases are TGTGCCAGTAGGGATAGGACAGAGCCTCGGCCCCAGCATTTT. As protein: CASRDRTEPRPQHF.

This clone was seen more than once but under ten times. Additional DNA sequences in this sample encode the identical CDR3. J is TRBJ2-5 and V is TRBV7-6; unclear D gene. V lost 4 bases, J lost 2 bases, and 2 bases lay in between. CDR1 is SGHVS, CDR2 FNYEAQ, per germline. This CDR3 spans 11 amino acids. The DNA for the CDR3 is TGTGCCAGCAGCTCACAAGAGACCCAGTACTTC. Protein sequence: CASSSQETQYF.